Shown below are 19 T cell receptor beta chains from a single sample sequenced in a study of T cells in Graves' hyperthyroidism and ophthalmopathy. Amplified TCR beta CDR3 regions came from RNA transcripts. Carried out on the TCR CDR3, a first-round RT-PCR used the HTBI primer set. From the multiplex PCR reads, TCRdb called clonotypes with MiXCR, one entry per CDR3 protein. This sample has about 690,000 distinct CDR3 sequences, with approximately 15% found just once. The material sequenced was blood. These receptors came from a man aged 50-59 years with Graves' hyperthyroidism.

The table lists this clonotype with many counts. This chain links TRBV11-2 with TRBJ1-1; no definite D call. CDR1 and CDR2 (germline): SGHAT, FQNNGV. The V and J ends lost 2 bases and 2 bases respectively, with 9 bases between them. The CDR3 has 14 amino acids. CDR3: CASSLLQSNTEAFF. CDR3 nucleotide sequence: TGTGCCAGCAGCTTACTTCAGAGCAACACTGAAGCTTTCTTT.

This clonotype was seen at least ten times. The V call is TRBV12-3 or TRBV12-4, the J call TRBJ1-1; 8 nucleotides agree with TRBD1. This CDR3 is built from 15 residues. J lost 0 bases, V lost 5 bases, and 5 bases had no gene match. The CDR3 DNA is TGTGCCAGCAGTCCCCGGACAGGGATGAACACTGAAGCTTTCTTT. Its protein is CASSPRTGMNTEAFF.

This clonotype was recorded at least ten times. The chain couples TRBV27 to TRBJ1-1, with D possibly being TRBD1 (5 bases). Between the trimmed V and J ends, which lost 3 bases and 1 base, there was a span of 15 bases. Germline values: CDR1 MNHEY, CDR2 SMNVEV (reference sequence). This CDR3 has 16 residues. CDR3 bases: TGTGCCAGCAGTTTCCGGGACCGTATGGGGAACACTGAAGCTTTCTTT. This translates into CASSFRDRMGNTEAFF.

This rearrangement joins TRBV18 to TRBJ2-5; 9 bases are a match to TRBD1. From germline, CDR1 is KGHSH and CDR2 LQKENI. The CDR3 sequence is 14 residues long. The ends lost 5 bases at V and 5 bases at J; junction bases unmatched: 6. The CDR3 is CASSAGTGFETQYF. The CDR3, as DNA: TGTGCCAGCTCAGCCGGGACAGGGTTTGAGACCCAGTACTTC.

The chain has TRBV2 and TRBJ2-2; D ambiguous. With 1 base removed from V and 3 bases from J, the gap between germline ends came to 6 bases. Germline V gene data show CDR1 as SNHLY and CDR2 as FYNNEI. The CDR3 extends over 14 amino acids. The DNA of the CDR3 is TGTGCCAGCAGTGAAGGGGCACACACCGGGGAGCTGTTTTTT. Translating it yields CASSEGAHTGELFF. The full variable domain, completed using reference TRBV2 and TRBJ2-2, is EPEVTQTPSHQVTQMGQEVILRCVPISNHLYFYWYRQILGQKVEFLVSFYNNEISEKSEIFDDQFSVERPDGSNFTLKIRSTKLEDSAMYFCASSEGAHTGELFFGEGSRLTVL.

This clonotype was counted ten times or more. The gene calls are TRBV28 and TRBJ1-6; the D gene is possibly TRBD1 (5 bases). V gave up 5 bases and J gave up 9 bases, with 17 bases separating them. The V gene's germline CDR1 is MDHEN and CDR2 SYDVKM. The CDR3 is made up of 15 amino acids. The CDR3 DNA sequence: TGTGCCAGCAGTCTCGTCGGGGGGTCCACTTCACCCCTCCACTTT. Translation gives CASSLVGGSTSPLHF.

Ten or more counts support this clonotype. The gene calls are TRBV2 and TRBJ1-1; TRBD1 aligns across 7 bases. Trimming at V came to 9 bases and at J to 0 bases, leaving 7 bases not matched to a gene. Looked up from germline, CDR1 is SNHLY and CDR2 is FYNNEI. The CDR3 consists of 14 residues. The CDR3 bases are TGTGCCAGTACGTTGACAGGGATGAACACTGAAGCTTTCTTT. Amino acid sequence: CASTLTGMNTEAFF.

This clonotype was counted ten times or more. The chain recombines TRBV30 with TRBJ1-2, with D uncertain. Between the trimmed V and J ends, which lost 4 bases and 8 bases, there was a span of 11 bases. The CDR3 has 11 residues. CDR1 and CDR2 from the germline V gene are GTSNPN and SVGIG (reference sequence). CDR3 region: CAWTTRQGYTF. CDR3 DNA sequence: TGTGCCTGGACGACAAGACAAGGCTACACCTTC.

This sequence joins TRBV12-3 or TRBV12-4 and TRBJ2-3, with D possibly matching TRBD2 (5 bases). V was clipped by 5 bases and J by 4 bases, with 22 bases between them. The CDR3 covers 17 residues. The CDR3 reads CASSLRTSHKRADTQYF. The CDR3 region has the DNA TGTGCCAGCAGTCTCCGGACTTCCCACAAACGGGCAGATACGCAGTATTTT.

This clonotype occurred many times. This chain uses TRBV7-2 with TRBJ2-1; the D is unclear. CDR3 length: 13 residues. Germline assignment: CDR1 SGHTA and CDR2 FQGNSA. Trimming removed 5 bases from V and 5 bases from J, with 10 bases in between. The CDR3 sequence is CASSARVDNEQFF. DNA for the CDR3: TGTGCCAGCAGCGCGCGAGTAGACAATGAGCAGTTCTTC.

This clonotype was counted ten times or more. This chain joins TRBV5-1 and TRBJ2-5; no definite D call. This CDR3 contains 13 residues. V was shortened by 0 bases and J by 5 bases, with 8 bases between the two germline ends. Germline CDR1 is SGHRS and CDR2 is YFSETQ. CDR3 bases: TGCGCCAGCAGCTTGGGGCAGCCCGAGACCCAGTACTTC. This sequence encodes CASSLGQPETQYF.

J is TRBJ2-1 and V is TRBV18; D is uncertain. The ends were cut back, 3 bases at V and 8 bases at J, with 11 bases in the middle. Germline V gene lookup returns CDR1 KGHSH and CDR2 LQKENI. The CDR3 consists of 13 residues. The CDR3 region has the DNA TGTGCCAGCTCACCCTCAGAATACGATGAGCAGTTCTTC. Protein: CASSPSEYDEQFF.

This clonotype was observed a handful of times. The rearrangement links TRBV24-1 to TRBJ2-7; D tentatively reads TRBD1 or TRBD2 (5 bases each). V lost 6 bases and J lost 0, with 14 bases in between. The CDR3 runs to 15 residues. Germline V gives CDR1 KGHDR, CDR2 SFDVKD. CDR3 bases: TGTGCCACCAGTAAAGGGGACGGGTACTCCTACGAGCAGTACTTC. It yields the protein CATSKGDGYSYEQYF.

The chain uses TRBV28 and TRBJ2-2; 8 nucleotides align to TRBD2. With V trimmed by 6 bases and J by 6 bases, 15 bases remained unmatched. The CDR3 has 17 amino acids. From germline, CDR1 is MDHEN and CDR2 SYDVKM. CDR3 DNA sequence: TGTGCCAGCAGCCTCCGGGGGGGAGGGGGTTTTTCCGGGGAGCTGTTTTTT. It encodes CASSLRGGGGFSGELFF.

The chain uses TRBV5-4 and TRBJ2-1, with D unresolved. The CDR3 runs to 14 residues. Germline V lookup: CDR1 SGHNT, CDR2 YYREEE (reference sequence). Trimming shortened V by 5 bases and J by 10 bases, and 19 bases separated the two germline ends. The CDR3 DNA reads as TGTGCCAGCAGGGGAAACCCGTCGATTCGGGAGCAGTTCTTC. Translation: CASRGNPSIREQFF.

The gene calls are TRBV28 and TRBJ2-7; possibly TRBD2 for D (6 bases). V lost 2 bases to trimming and J lost 7 bases, with 18 bases between them. Per germline, CDR1 MDHEN and CDR2 SYDVKM. This CDR3 contains 15 residues. This CDR3 reads CASSLAGRAVGEQYF. The DNA for the CDR3 is TGTGCCAGCAGTTTAGCGGGGAGAGCAGTGGGGGAGCAGTACTTC.

This clonotype was detected ten times or more. The rearrangement links TRBV15 to TRBJ1-6; D is uncertain. The V gene's germline CDR1 is LNHNV and CDR2 YYDKDF (reference sequence). CDR3 length: 17 residues. The V and J ends lost 1 base and 0 bases respectively, with 10 bases between them. This CDR3 reads CATSRGARSSYNSPLHF. The CDR3, as DNA: TGTGCCACCAGCAGAGGGGCTAGGAGCTCCTATAATTCACCCCTCCACTTT.

This clonotype was detected only a few times. J is TRBJ1-2 and V is TRBV10-3, with no clear D. V was shortened by 7 bases and J by 2 bases, with 8 bases between the two germline ends. CDR1 and CDR2 from the germline V gene are ENHRY and SYGVKD. This CDR3 is 12 amino acids long. CDR3 in DNA: TGTGCCATCAACCCGGGAAACTATGGCTACACCTTC. This encodes CAINPGNYGYTF.

This clonotype was seen ten or more times. The chain couples TRBV28 to TRBJ2-1; 11 bases map to TRBD2. This CDR3 is built from 17 residues. CDR1 MDHEN and CDR2 SYDVKM come from the germline V gene. Trimming removed 2 bases from V and 4 bases from J; junction bases left unmatched: 7. Written as DNA, the CDR3 is TGTGCCAGCAGTTTAACACCGGGACTAGCGGAATACAATGAGCAGTTCTTC. Amino acid sequence: CASSLTPGLAEYNEQFF.